Listed here are 16 T cell receptor beta chains from one sample, sequenced in a study of shared clonotypes between healthy human individuals. Sequenced by immunoSEQ multiplex PCR; TCRdb stores in-frame clones only, minus some. The sample shows fewer than 3 million clones, approximately 90% of them seen only once. Sequencing was done on a sample of naive CD4+ T cells from PBMCs. As to subset: CD45RA+ positively selected. These receptors were taken from a man younger than 30 in good health. Some clones in this sample may be carry-over from other donors' samples.

The chain recombines TRBV28 with TRBJ2-3; TRBD2 agrees at 10 bases. This CDR3 contains 14 residues. The J segment lost 4 bases and the V segment lost 7 bases, leaving 5 bases of the junction unmatched. From germline, CDR1 is MDHEN and CDR2 SYDVKM. CDR3 loop: CASTLAGDPDTQYF. CDR3 bases: TGTGCCAGCACCCTAGCGGGAGATCCAGATACGCAGTATTTT.

This clone was counted between two and nine times. The junction departs from germline at one end; a sequencing error may be responsible. The V call is TRBV18, the J call TRBJ1-1, with 7 bases fitting TRBD1. The CDR3 spans 14 residues. The germline V gene has CDR1 KGHSH and CDR2 LQKENI. The CDR3 DNA reads as TGTGCCACCTCACCAGAAGGGGGCTACACTGAAGCTTTCTTT. Amino acid sequence: CATSPEGGYTEAFF.

This clone was detected once. This chain connects TRBV2 to TRBJ1-4; TRBD1 matches 9 bases. Germline values: CDR1 SNHLY, CDR2 FYNNEI. The trim removed 1 base at V and 17 bases at J, leaving 8 bases unmatched. The CDR3 loop spans 13 amino acids. This chain's CDR3 is CASSEDPGTGSFF. CDR3 nucleotides: TGTGCCAGCAGTGAAGACCCCGGGACAGGGTCATTTTTT.

The chain is built from TRBV6-1 and TRBJ1-5; D is undetermined. CDR1 is MNHNS and CDR2 is SASEGT in the germline V gene. CDR3 length: 14 amino acids. Between the trimmed V and J ends, which lost 4 bases and 1 base, there was a span of 8 bases. The CDR3 region is CASSVIGSNQPQHF. The DNA for the CDR3 is TGTGCCAGCAGTGTTATAGGAAGCAATCAGCCCCAGCATTTT.

In regard to this clone: This same CDR3 is encoded by further DNA sequences in the sample. The rearrangement joins TRBV27 to TRBJ1-2; 7 bases line up with TRBD1. Trimming removed 4 bases from V and 2 bases from J; junction bases left unmatched: 1. Germline CDR1 is MNHEY and CDR2 is SMNVEV (reference sequence). The length of the CDR3 is 13 residues. In DNA, the CDR3 is TGTGCCAGCAGTTACAGGGGAAACTATGGCTACACCTTC. Its translation: CASSYRGNYGYTF.

As regards this clone: The sample contains more than one DNA sequence encoding this CDR3. The rearrangement links TRBV7-3 to TRBJ1-2, with 8 bases that match TRBD1. The CDR3 is made up of 15 amino acids. Trimming at V came to 1 base and at J to 2 bases, leaving 3 bases not matched to a gene. Germline V gene data show CDR1 as SGHTA and CDR2 as FQGTGA. CDR3 residues: CASSLRQGANYGYTF. The CDR3 nucleotides are TGTGCCAGCAGCTTAAGGCAGGGGGCGAACTATGGCTACACCTTC.

The gene calls are TRBV6-1 and TRBJ2-3, with D hard to call. Germline values: CDR1 MNHNS, CDR2 SASEGT. The V gene lost 7 bases and the J gene lost 6 bases, with 14 bases spanning the gap. The CDR3 has 13 amino acids. DNA of the CDR3: TGTGCCAGCAATCGAGGTGTCGGTGATACGCAGTATTTT. Protein product: CASNRGVGDTQYF.

Only a few counts were recorded for this clone. This sequence joins TRBV18 and TRBJ1-2, with 7 bases identical to TRBD1. The CDR3 loop spans 16 amino acids. From germline, CDR1 is KGHSH and CDR2 LQKENI. J gave up 4 bases and V 2 bases, and 10 bases lay outside the gene matches. For the CDR3, the DNA is TGTGCCAGCTCACCAACCCGGGACAGTTCGACCTATGGCTACACCTTC. Its protein is CASSPTRDSSTYGYTF.

This clone was seen only once. The J gene is TRBJ2-7, the V gene TRBV28, with 10 nucleotides matching TRBD1. Germline-derived CDR1 and CDR2 are MDHEN and SYDVKM. This CDR3 contains 17 residues. V lost 5 bases, J lost 6 bases, and 16 bases stayed unmatched. This chain's CDR3 is CASSPPTAGTGAAEQYF. The CDR3 region has the DNA TGTGCCAGCAGTCCACCAACGGCCGGGACAGGGGCTGCCGAGCAGTACTTC.

The chain uses TRBV6-1 and TRBJ1-4; tentative D call: TRBD1 (5 bases). The CDR3 covers 14 residues. CDR1 is MNHNS, CDR2 SASEGT, per germline. The V end lost 3 bases, the J end lost 10 bases, and 15 bases lay between the germline ends. The CDR3 bases are TGTGCCAGCAGTGAGGGACCTCTCACGGGAAAACTGTTTTTT. Its protein product is CASSEGPLTGKLFF.

As for this clone: Other DNA sequences in the sample encode the same CDR3. The chain recombines TRBV28 with TRBJ1-4; 8 nucleotides align to TRBD1. Trimming cost V 6 bases and J 7 bases; bases outside gene matches: 10. The length of the CDR3 is 15 residues. Germline V gene sequence: CDR1 MDHEN, CDR2 SYDVKM. The CDR3, as DNA: TGTGCCAGCAGCTCCCCGGGGACAGGCGGTGAAAAACTGTTTTTT. Amino acids: CASSSPGTGGEKLFF.

The chain couples TRBV27 to TRBJ1-2, with 10 bases matching TRBD1. V was pared by 6 bases and J by 4 bases, with 8 bases of the junction left unmatched. The germline gives CDR1 MNHEY, CDR2 SMNVEV (reference sequence). The CDR3 length is 15 residues. CDR3 amino acids: CASRTRDRGAYGYTF. Written as DNA, the CDR3 is TGTGCCAGCAGGACCCGGGACAGGGGAGCCTATGGCTACACCTTC.

V and J are TRBV7-9 and TRBJ1-1; D gene uncertain. The V end was cut by 1 base, the J end by 7 bases, with 7 bases between. The length of the CDR3 is 12 residues. Germline V CDR1 and CDR2: SEHNR, FQNEAQ (reference sequence). The CDR3 sequence is CASSLDRFEAFF. The CDR3 nucleotides are TGTGCCAGCAGCTTAGACAGATTTGAAGCTTTCTTT.

Of note for this clone: Other DNA sequences within the sample encode an identical CDR3. This CDR3 reads CASSLSTYEQYF. The CDR3 nucleotides are TGTGCCAGCAGTTTAAGTACCTACGAGCAGTACTTC. This chain links TRBV28 with TRBJ2-7; no reliable D call. The CDR3 runs 12 residues. Germline CDR1 MDHEN, CDR2 SYDVKM. V lost 2 bases to trimming and J lost 2 bases, with 4 bases between them.

For this clone: Other DNA sequences in this specimen translate into the identical CDR3. The V and J genes are TRBV19 and TRBJ2-7; D possibly matches TRBD1 or TRBD2 (5 bases each). Germline-derived CDR1 and CDR2 are LNHDA and SQIVND (reference sequence). This CDR3 is built from 13 residues. Trimming left V 6 bases short and J 3 bases short, with 12 bases between. The CDR3 spells CASSGQGVYEQYF. Written as DNA, the CDR3 is TGTGCCAGTAGCGGCCAGGGAGTCTACGAGCAGTACTTC.

The V call is TRBV4-1, the J call TRBJ1-2; 12 nucleotides align to TRBD1. Germline V gene data show CDR1 as MGHRA and CDR2 as YSYEKL. This CDR3 contains 17 residues. With 2 bases clipped from V and 7 bases from J, the junction kept 11 bases outside the gene matches. The chain's CDR3 is CASSQTGQGAQNFGYTF. In DNA, the CDR3 is TGCGCCAGCAGCCAAACGGGACAGGGGGCGCAGAATTTTGGCTACACCTTC.